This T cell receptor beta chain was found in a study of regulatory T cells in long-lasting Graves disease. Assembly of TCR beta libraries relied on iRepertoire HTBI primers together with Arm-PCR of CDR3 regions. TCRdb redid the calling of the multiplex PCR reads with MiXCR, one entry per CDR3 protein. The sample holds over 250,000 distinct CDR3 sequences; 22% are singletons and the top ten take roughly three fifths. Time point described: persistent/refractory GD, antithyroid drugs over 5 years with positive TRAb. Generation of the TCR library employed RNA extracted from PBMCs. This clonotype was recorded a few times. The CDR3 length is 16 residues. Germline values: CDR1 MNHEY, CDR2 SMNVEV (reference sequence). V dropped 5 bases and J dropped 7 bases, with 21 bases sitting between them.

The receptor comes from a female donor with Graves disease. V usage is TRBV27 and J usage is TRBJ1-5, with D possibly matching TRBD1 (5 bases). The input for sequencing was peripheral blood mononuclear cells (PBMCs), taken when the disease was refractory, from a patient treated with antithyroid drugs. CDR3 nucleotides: TGTGCCAGCAGTCCTCTCCCGGGACCCGTCTTCCAGCCCCAGCATTTT. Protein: CASSPLPGPVFQPQHF.